This is a list of T cell receptor beta chains from one sample in a study of blood T cell repertoires in COVID-19. Assay used: immunoSEQ multiplex PCR; TCRdb lists only in-frame clones, some missing. The table has around 220,000 clones, 75% to 90% seen once; the top ten hold around 5.4%. The sample comprised peripheral blood. The receptors were sampled from a human donor in a cohort sampled during active COVID-19. Both conserved end residues are part of each CDR3. Fields, in order: clone size, V gene, D gene, J gene, CDR3 DNA, CDR3 protein. A D gene is named only where the DNA matches it firmly. Clone sizes are given selectively: once, few, many, or a class where the clone is expanded.

once	TRBV6-5	.	TRBJ2-5	TGTGCCAGCAGTCCCCCGGGACTAGAGACCCAGTACTTC	CASSPPGLETQYF
.	TRBV9	.	TRBJ1-1	TGTGCCAGCAGCGTTGGGGTTAGGGGGAACACTGAAGCTTTCTTT	CASSVGVRGNTEAFF
.	TRBV5-4	TRBD2	TRBJ2-1	TGTGCCAGCAGCTTCTGGACGAGCGGGAGTCGAGATGAGCAGTTCTTC	CASSFWTSGSRDEQFF
.	TRBV6-5	.	TRBJ1-1	TGTGCCAGCAGAGTAGACAACAGGGTCACTGAAGCTTTCTTT	CASRVDNRVTEAFF
.	TRBV4-2	.	TRBJ1-2	TGTGCCAGCAGCCAAGTACACAGGGCCTATGGCTACACCTTC	CASSQVHRAYGYTF
.	TRBV7-9	TRBD1	TRBJ2-7	TGTGCCAGCGCAGGGACAGGGGAAGGTCCCTCGTACGAGCAGTACTTC	CASAGTGEGPSYEQYF
.	TRBV11-2	TRBD2	TRBJ2-1	TGTGCCAGCAGCTTAGTGGGAGGGCCGGTAGATGAGCAGTTCTTC	CASSLVGGPVDEQFF
few	TRBV7-3	.	TRBJ1-5	TGTGCCAGCAGCTCTACAGGGAAGGTCACCAATCAGCCCCAGCATTTT	CASSSTGKVTNQPQHF
once	TRBV6-5	.	TRBJ1-5	TGTGCCAGCAGTTACTCGACGGGAGTACAGCCCCAGCATTTT	CASSYSTGVQPQHF
.	TRBV27	TRBD2	TRBJ2-7	TGTGCCAGCAGTTTCGGGGGGACTAGCCGCTACGAGCAGTACTTC	CASSFGGTSRYEQYF
.	TRBV27	TRBD1	TRBJ1-3	TGTGCCAGCAGTAAAACAGGGGCCTCCTCTGGAAACACCATATATTTT	CASSKTGASSGNTIYF
.	TRBV28	TRBD1	TRBJ2-7	TGTGCCAGCAGTCTCGACCGAGGGACAGGGGCCTACGAGCAGTACTTC	CASSLDRGTGAYEQYF
.	TRBV4-3	.	TRBJ2-7	TGCGCCAGCAGCCAAGACGGTAGAGGGAACGACGAGCAGTACTTC	CASSQDGRGNDEQYF
.	TRBV3-1/TRBV3-2	TRBD1	TRBJ1-5	TGTGCCAGCAGCCTGACAGGGGGAAATCAGCCCCAGCATTTT	CASSLTGGNQPQHF
.	TRBV9	.	TRBJ1-4	TGTGCCAGCAGCGTAGTTCCTGGAGTTAATGAAAAACTGTTTTTT	CASSVVPGVNEKLFF
.	TRBV4-1	TRBD1	TRBJ2-1	TGCGCCAGCAGCCATAACCCCAGCAGGGGGCATAATGAGCAGTTCTTC	CASSHNPSRGHNEQFF
.	TRBV13	TRBD2	TRBJ2-5	TGTGCCAGCAGCTCACGACTAGCGGGAGAGACCCAGTACTTC	CASSSRLAGETQYF
.	TRBV2	.	TRBJ2-3	TGTGCCAGCAGGCGGACTACAATCACAGATACGCAGTATTTT	CASRRTTITDTQYF
.	TRBV28	.	TRBJ1-2	TGTGCCAGCAGTTTCCCAGACTATGGCTACACCTTC	CASSFPDYGYTF
.	TRBV11-2	TRBD2	TRBJ2-1	TGTGCCAGCAGCATTCTAGCGGGAGCCTACAATGAGCAGTTCTTC	CASSILAGAYNEQFF
once	TRBV7-2	TRBD2	TRBJ2-1	TGTGCCAGCAGCTTAATTGGACTAGCTTCGGTCAATGAGCAGTTCTTC	CASSLIGLASVNEQFF
.	TRBV28	.	TRBJ2-6	TGTGCCAGCAGTTTCGGGGTGGTGGGGGCCAACGTCCTGACTTTC	CASSFGVVGANVLTF
few	TRBV10-3	TRBD1	TRBJ1-4	TGTGCCACCCGACAGGGTGGTGAAAAACTGTTTTTT	CATRQGGEKLFF
.	TRBV7-9	TRBD2	TRBJ2-2	TGTGCCAGCAGCGGGACTAGCGGACCCACCGGGGAGCTGTTTTTT	CASSGTSGPTGELFF